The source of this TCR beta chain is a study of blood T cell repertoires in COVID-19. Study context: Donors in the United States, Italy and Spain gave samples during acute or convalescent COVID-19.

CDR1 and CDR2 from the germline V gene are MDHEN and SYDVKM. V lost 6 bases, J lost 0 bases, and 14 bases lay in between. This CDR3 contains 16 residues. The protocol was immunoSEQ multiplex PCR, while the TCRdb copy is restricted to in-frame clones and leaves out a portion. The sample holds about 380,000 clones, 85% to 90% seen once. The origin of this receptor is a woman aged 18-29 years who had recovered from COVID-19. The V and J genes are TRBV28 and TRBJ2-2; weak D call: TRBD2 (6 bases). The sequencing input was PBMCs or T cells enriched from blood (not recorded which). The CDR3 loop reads CASSEWEAANTGELFF. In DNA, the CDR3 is TGTGCCAGCAGCGAATGGGAGGCGGCGAACACCGGGGAGCTGTTTTTT.